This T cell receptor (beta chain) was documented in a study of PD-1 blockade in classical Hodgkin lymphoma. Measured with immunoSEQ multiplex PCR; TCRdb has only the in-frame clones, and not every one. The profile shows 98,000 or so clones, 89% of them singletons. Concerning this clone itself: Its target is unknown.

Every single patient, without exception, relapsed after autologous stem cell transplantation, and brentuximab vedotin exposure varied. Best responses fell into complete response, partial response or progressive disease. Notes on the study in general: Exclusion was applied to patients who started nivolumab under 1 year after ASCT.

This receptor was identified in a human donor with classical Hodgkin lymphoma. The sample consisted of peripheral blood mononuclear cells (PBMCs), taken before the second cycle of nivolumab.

CDR3 sequence reads: CASSPGPGGELFF. The CDR3 nucleotides read TGTGCCAGCAGCCCAGGGCCCGGCGGGGAGCTGTTTTTT. The chain combines TRBV11-3 with TRBJ2-2, with D maybe TRBD1 (5 bases). This CDR3 has 13 residues. The germline gives CDR1 SGHNT, CDR2 YENEEA. V shed 5 bases and J shed 7 bases, with 11 bases lying between them.